This T cell receptor beta chain was obtained from a study of shared T cell receptors in the human thymus. V was clipped by 3 bases and J by 2 bases; unmatched bases: 3. The CDR3 extends over 15 amino acids. Germline assignment: CDR1 LNHDA and CDR2 SQIVND (reference sequence). Measured with immunoSEQ multiplex PCR; TCRdb has only the in-frame clones, and not every one. The sample records 720,000 or so clones, roughly 85% being singletons. Separately, the same data were catalogued under a study of human thymus T cells. From that paper: Donors were healthy Finnish babies undergoing corrective operations for congenital heart defects. Thymic material originated from resections removed in the course of corrective heart surgery. Thymic and blood repertoires showed apparently biased V and J gene usage. Related research examined unrelated individuals and reported that their thymic repertoires overlapped highly.

The receptor was isolated from a girl under three years old with a congenital heart defect. The source material was thymocytes. The V call is TRBV19, the J call TRBJ2-3; TRBD2 agrees at 9 bases. This CDR3 reads CASSILAGLTDTQYF. The CDR3 nucleotides are TGTGCCAGTAGTATTCTAGCGGGACTCACAGATACGCAGTATTTT.